This TCR beta chain was found in a study of beta chain features in type 1 diabetes. Study-wide results and limits: A moderate, significant TCRB CDR3 shortening appeared in type 1 diabetes across four CD4+ subsets.

Expressed TCRB transcripts were sequenced because the isolated RNA had all been reverse transcribed beforehand. Mean read depth for naive, central memory and regulatory T cell samples was around 3.8 million reads. Assay: immunoSEQ multiplex PCR; the TCRdb copy retains only in-frame clones and omits some. Here the sample spans fewer than 550,000 clones, 9.5% to 12% being singletons. In this sample, this clone turned up a few times. Its antigen is as yet unknown. Germline V lookup: CDR1 MGHRA, CDR2 YSYEKL. The length of the CDR3 is 13 residues. V was clipped by 4 bases and J by 5 bases, with 9 bases between them.

What was sequenced was naive CD4+ T cells from blood. This chain connects TRBV4-1 to TRBJ1-5; weak D call: TRBD1 (5 bases). The sequence came from a woman between 18 and 29 years old in good health. Here the CDR3 reads CASSLNRYQPQHF. CDR3 coding DNA: TGCGCCAGCAGCCTGAACAGGTATCAGCCCCAGCATTTT.